The 25 T cell receptor beta chains below come from one sample, sequenced in a study of blood T cell repertoires in COVID-19. Measured with immunoSEQ multiplex PCR; TCRdb has only the in-frame clones, and not every one. The sample records approximately 92,000 clones, over 60% being singletons. The sample was peripheral blood. The receptors here all came from a man aged 45-65 years who had recovered from COVID-19.

The rearrangement joins TRBV29-1 to TRBJ2-2; 8 bases are a match to TRBD1. This CDR3 comprises 13 residues. From germline, CDR1 is SQVTM and CDR2 ANQGSEA. J gave up 4 bases and V 5 bases, and 3 bases lay outside the gene matches. The CDR3 DNA reads TGCAGCGTTACAGGGGGGTCCACCGGGGAGCTGTTTTTT. This codes for CSVTGGSTGELFF.

V gene TRBV10-3 combines with J gene TRBJ2-2; 7 bases are shared with TRBD2. CDR1 is ENHRY, CDR2 SYGVKD, per germline. The CDR3 has 15 residues. The trim removed 9 bases at V and 4 bases at J, leaving 11 bases unmatched. Here the CDR3 DNA reads TGTGCCATGATGGCAAGCGGGGTGCCCACCGGGGAGCTGTTTTTT. Its protein product is CAMMASGVPTGELFF.

This clone was detected ten times or more. This chain links TRBV19 with TRBJ1-1; possibly TRBD1 for D (5 bases). This CDR3 has 14 residues. V lost 4 bases, J lost 3 bases, and 12 bases lay in between. The germline gives CDR1 LNHDA, CDR2 SQIVND (reference sequence). The CDR3 DNA is TGTGCCAGTAGTAGGAGGGGAGGGGACACTGAAGCTTTCTTT. This gives the protein CASSRRGGDTEAFF. Full variable domain (outside the CDR3, taken from reference TRBV19 and TRBJ1-1): DGGITQSPKYLFRKEGQNVTLSCEQNLNHDAMYWYRQDPGQGLRLIYYSQIVNDFQKGDIAEGYSVSREKKESFPLTVTSAQKNPTAFYLCASSRRGGDTEAFFGQGTRLTVV.

The chain combines TRBV19 with TRBJ2-3; 11 bases map to TRBD1. Germline V gene sequence: CDR1 LNHDA, CDR2 SQIVND (reference sequence). The CDR3 loop spans 14 amino acids. With 8 bases clipped from V and 5 bases from J, the junction kept 6 bases outside the gene matches. In DNA form, the CDR3 reads TGTGCCAGTTTGGACAGGGGGCGTGAAGATACGCAGTATTTT. It codes for CASLDRGREDTQYF.

The genes are TRBV5-1 and TRBJ2-2, with a weak D call TRBD2 (5 bases). This CDR3 contains 15 residues. V lost 4 bases to trimming and J lost 1 base, with 11 bases between them. CDR1 and CDR2 from the germline V gene are SGHRS and YFSETQ. CDR3 nucleotides: TGCGCCAGCAGCCCCCCAGGAGGGAACACCGGGGAGCTGTTTTTT. Its translation is CASSPPGGNTGELFF.

This clone was seen once. The J gene is TRBJ2-5, the V gene TRBV5-6; 11 bases are a match to TRBD2. Unmatched junction bases numbered 3, after V lost 1 base and J lost 1 base. The CDR3 length is 16 residues. Germline V gene sequence: CDR1 SGHDT, CDR2 YYEEEE. CDR3 protein: CASSLFGLAGQETQYF. CDR3 nucleotide sequence: TGTGCCAGCAGCTTGTTCGGACTAGCGGGCCAAGAGACCCAGTACTTC. The variable domain in full, with the rest retrieved from reference TRBV5-6 and TRBJ2-5, is DAGVTQSPTHLIKTRGQQVTLRCSPKSGHDTVSWYQQALGQGPQFIFQYYEEEERQRGNFPDRFSGHQFPNYSSELNVNALLLGDSALYLCASSLFGLAGQETQYFGPGTRLLVL.

The V gene is TRBV6-5, the J gene TRBJ2-7; 7 nucleotides agree with TRBD2. V dropped 8 bases and J dropped 2; count of bases not matched to a gene: 9. CDR1 and CDR2 from the germline V gene are MNHEY and SVGAGI. The length of the CDR3 is 14 residues. Here the CDR3 DNA reads TGTGCCAGCGGCTCTAGCGGTTCTCCCTACGAGCAGTACTTC. This gives the protein CASGSSGSPYEQYF.

Note on this clone: The junction does not match germline at one end; this may be a read error. The chain uses TRBV11-2 and TRBJ2-7, with a tentative D call TRBD2 (7 bases). The CDR3 covers 14 residues. CDR1 SGHAT and CDR2 FQNNGV come from the germline V gene. The CDR3 region has the DNA TGTGCCAGCAGCCTAGACAGGCGGGGGAGCGAGCAGTACTTC. It encodes CASSLDRRGSEQYF.

The chain combines TRBV6-2 or TRBV6-3 with TRBJ2-7; D gene ambiguous. V lost 6 bases, J lost 0 bases, and 18 bases lay in between. The CDR3 has 16 amino acids. Germline CDR1 MNHEY, CDR2 SVGEGT. CDR3 DNA sequence: TGTGCCAGCAGCGATCTAGGCGAGACGAGCTCCTACGAGCAGTACTTC. It specifies CASSDLGETSSYEQYF.

This rearrangement joins TRBV19 to TRBJ1-2; 12 nucleotides line up with TRBD1. J lost 2 bases, V lost 7 bases, and 2 bases had no gene match. This CDR3 contains 14 residues. CDR1 and CDR2 (germline): LNHDA, SQIVND (reference sequence). The DNA of the CDR3 is TGTGCCAGTACGGGGACAGGGGGCAACTATGGCTACACCTTC. Protein product: CASTGTGGNYGYTF.

The chain couples TRBV10-3 to TRBJ2-7; 11 nucleotides line up with TRBD1. The V and J ends lost 10 bases and 2 bases, in that order; junction bases with no gene match: 10. CDR1 is ENHRY, CDR2 SYGVKD, per germline. The CDR3 covers 15 residues. CDR3 nucleotides: TGTGCCAGTGTGCCGGGACAGGGGGGCACCTACGAGCAGTACTTC. Translating it yields CASVPGQGGTYEQYF.

This rearrangement joins TRBV6-5 to TRBJ1-5; D perhaps matches TRBD1 (5 bases). With 6 bases removed from V and 0 bases from J, the gap between germline ends came to 12 bases. Germline-derived CDR1 and CDR2 are MNHEY and SVGAGI. This CDR3 has 15 residues. The CDR3 DNA reads TGTGCCAGCAGGCTGACAGAGTATAGCAATCAGCCCCAGCATTTT. It yields the protein CASRLTEYSNQPQHF.

V usage is TRBV24-1 and J usage is TRBJ1-2, with 8 bases lining up with TRBD1. The CDR3 runs 15 residues. With 4 bases clipped from V and 7 bases from J, the junction kept 10 bases outside the gene matches. Germline V gene lookup returns CDR1 KGHDR and CDR2 SFDVKD. CDR3 sequence: CATSDPPDRECGYTF. CDR3 coding DNA: TGTGCCACCAGTGACCCCCCGGACAGGGAATGTGGCTACACCTTC.

The chain joins TRBV2 to TRBJ2-5, with a weak D call TRBD2 (5 bases). CDR1 and CDR2 from the germline V gene are SNHLY and FYNNEI. The CDR3 covers 14 residues. Trimming took 7 bases from V and 5 from J, leaving 17 bases between them. CDR3 nucleotide sequence: TGTGCCAGCAAACCCCGGGGTTATCCGGAGACCCAGTACTTC. Protein product: CASKPRGYPETQYF.

This chain joins TRBV29-1 and TRBJ2-5; 7 bases agree with TRBD1. Germline V gives CDR1 SQVTM, CDR2 ANQGSEA. V shed 5 bases, J shed 4 bases, and the junction held 4 bases outside the gene matches. This CDR3 has 12 amino acids. This CDR3 is CSVSDRAETQYF. In DNA form, the CDR3 reads TGCAGCGTTTCTGACAGGGCAGAGACCCAGTACTTC.

The chain uses TRBV7-6 and TRBJ2-6; D unresolved. The CDR3 runs 15 residues. Germline V gives CDR1 SGHVS, CDR2 FNYEAQ. Trimming removed 5 bases from V and 0 bases from J, with 8 bases in between. CDR3 bases: TGTGCCAGCAGCGCCTTGAGCTCTGGGGCCAACGTCCTGACTTTC. This gives the protein CASSALSSGANVLTF. The variable domain in full, with the rest retrieved from reference TRBV7-6 and TRBJ2-6, is GAGVSQSPRYKVTKRGQDVALRCDPISGHVSLYWYRQALGQGPEFLTYFNYEAQQDKSGLPNDRFSAERPEGSISTLTIQRTEQRDSAMYRCASSALSSGANVLTFGAGSRLTVL.

This rearrangement joins TRBV6-5 to TRBJ2-1; 9 bases match TRBD1. The CDR3 is 13 residues long. The J segment lost 6 bases and the V segment lost 5 bases, leaving 2 bases of the junction unmatched. Looked up from germline, CDR1 is MNHEY and CDR2 is SVGAGI. CDR3 sequence (DNA): TGTGCCAGCAGTCGGACAGGGGTCAATGAGCAGTTCTTC. It encodes CASSRTGVNEQFF.

The rearrangement links TRBV11-2 to TRBJ2-3, with 15 bases aligning to TRBD2. After removal of 1 base from V and 9 bases from J, the junction contained 14 bases not matched to a gene. This CDR3 comprises 19 residues. CDR1 and CDR2 from the germline V gene are SGHAT and FQNNGV. The CDR3 loop reads CASSLVPGGLAGGPGTQYF. CDR3 nucleotides: TGTGCCAGCAGCTTAGTCCCGGGTGGACTAGCGGGGGGGCCCGGGACGCAGTATTTT.

This sequence joins TRBV3-1 (or the pseudogene TRBV3-2) and TRBJ2-1, with D possibly TRBD2 on 6 matching bases. The germline V gene has CDR1 LGHDT and CDR2 YNNKEL (reference sequence). The CDR3 is 15 amino acids. The V and J ends lost 0 bases and 7 bases respectively, with 13 bases between them. The CDR3 here is CASSQERPRENEQFF. CDR3 nucleotide sequence: TGTGCCAGCAGCCAAGAACGACCCCGGGAGAATGAGCAGTTCTTC.

This chain uses TRBV19 with TRBJ2-7, with TRBD2 matching over 8 bases. Germline CDR1 LNHDA, CDR2 SQIVND (reference sequence). CDR3 length: 16 amino acids. V shed 10 bases, J shed 5 bases, and the junction held 19 bases outside the gene matches. The CDR3 coding sequence is TGTGCCACCTCCCAACCGAGGGGGACTAGTCAGAACGAGCAGTACTTC. This encodes CATSQPRGTSQNEQYF.

This clone was picked up one time. The chain carries TRBV5-4 and TRBJ2-3, with TRBD2 matching 12 bases. CDR1 and CDR2 (germline): SGHNT, YYREEE (reference sequence). V lost 1 base to trimming and J lost 4 bases; unmatched junction nucleotides: 4. The CDR3 contains 16 residues. CDR3 in amino acids: CASSLPSGGAADTQYF. CDR3 sequence (DNA): TGTGCCAGCAGCTTGCCTAGCGGGGGGGCCGCAGATACGCAGTATTTT. Filled out from reference TRBV5-4 and TRBJ2-3, the complete variable domain reads ETGVTQSPTHLIKTRGQQVTLRCSSQSGHNTVSWYQQALGQGPQFIFQYYREEENGRGNFPPRFSGLQFPNYSSELNVNALELDDSALYLCASSLPSGGAADTQYFGPGTRLTVL.

The rearrangement links TRBV18 to TRBJ1-2, with D possibly TRBD1 on 5 matching bases. The V and J ends lost 3 bases and 12 bases respectively, with 23 bases between them. Looked up from germline, CDR1 is KGHSH and CDR2 is LQKENI. The CDR3 is 15 residues long. DNA for the CDR3: TGTGCCAGCTCACCGGGCGGGGCGGTTGGACCCCTTGACACCTTC. Its translation is CASSPGGAVGPLDTF.

This clone was recorded once. J is TRBJ2-1 and V is TRBV30; a possible D gene is TRBD1 (7 bases). This CDR3 has 15 residues. CDR1 and CDR2 (germline): GTSNPN, SVGIG (reference sequence). Between the trimmed V and J ends, which lost 3 bases and 0 bases, there was a span of 12 bases. The DNA for the CDR3 is TGTGCCTGGAGGCGGGACAGTAGCTCCTACAATGAGCAGTTCTTC. Its translation: CAWRRDSSSYNEQFF.

A few counts support this clone. The chain joins TRBV6-2 or TRBV6-3 to TRBJ2-7; D not resolved. CDR3 size: 13 residues. Germline V gene sequence: CDR1 MNHEY, CDR2 SVGEGT. V shed 2 bases and J shed 6 bases, with 11 bases lying between them. Written as DNA, the CDR3 is TGTGCCAGCAGTTACGCTCCTCCGGGCGAGCAGTACTTC. This encodes CASSYAPPGEQYF.

The rearrangement joins TRBV7-2 to TRBJ2-2; D remains ambiguous. V was shortened by 5 bases and J by 4 bases, with 11 bases between the two germline ends. The CDR3 runs to 14 residues. The germline V gene encodes CDR1 SGHTA and CDR2 FQGNSA. CDR3 DNA sequence: TGTGCCAGCAGCCTGGCGGTAGGCACCGGGGAGCTGTTTTTT. Translated: CASSLAVGTGELFF.